This T cell receptor (beta chain) was identified in a study of T cells in Graves' hyperthyroidism and ophthalmopathy. This clonotype was found many times. The antigen is not known. Study outcomes and limitations: Also found in blood were most expanded thyroid clonotypes above 0.001.

RNA transcripts yielded amplified TCR beta CDR3 regions. When the TCR CDR3 underwent first-round RT-PCR, the HTBI primer set was used. TCRdb analysed the multiplex PCR reads with MiXCR anew, one entry per CDR3 protein. The sample contains approximately 210,000 distinct CDR3 sequences, about 15% of which appear only once. This CDR3 has 16 residues. Trimming removed 6 bases from V and 6 bases from J; junction bases left unmatched: 7. The material sequenced was blood. The source of this sequence is a man in his forties or fifties with Graves' hyperthyroidism. The chain joins TRBV12-3 or TRBV12-4 to TRBJ2-1; 14 positions agree with TRBD2. CDR3 coding DNA: TGTGCCAGCAGCCGGACTAGCGGGAGGAAAGGCAATGAGCAGTTCTTC. Amino acid sequence: CASSRTSGRKGNEQFF.